This entry lists 10 T cell receptor beta chains sequenced from one sample in a study of cytomegalovirus exposure and HLA in healthy donors. With 60 Vbeta and 13 Jbeta primers, the PCR was carried out. Generated by immunoSEQ multiplex PCR, the TCRdb table keeps only in-frame clones and is missing some. The sample comprises around 140,000 clones, over 70% of which are singletons, and roughly 1.5% rests with the top ten. The sequenced sample consisted of PBMCs. These TCRs come from a woman between 18 and 30 years old in good health and CMV-seronegative.

This clone appeared a single time. V and J are TRBV5-6 and TRBJ2-1; D is undetermined. Between the trimmed V and J ends, which lost 3 bases and 6 bases, there was a span of 10 bases. This CDR3 has 13 residues. The germline CDR1 and CDR2 sequences are SGHDT and YYEEEE. CDR3 residues: CASSYSTGNEQFF. CDR3 nucleotide sequence: TGTGCCAGCAGCTACTCCACCGGCAATGAGCAGTTCTTC.

V usage is TRBV7-9 and J usage is TRBJ1-5; no clear D. Trimming cost V 1 base and J 9 bases, with 10 bases left between them. The CDR3 is 13 amino acids. CDR1 and CDR2 from the germline V gene are SEHNR and FQNEAQ (reference sequence). The DNA of the CDR3 is TGTGCCAGCAGCTTAGAAAGGGAGCCGCCCCAGCATTTT. Residues: CASSLEREPPQHF.

The chain couples TRBV19 to TRBJ1-1; the match to TRBD1 covers 7 bases. The ends lost 2 bases at V and 8 bases at J; junction bases unmatched: 5. Per the germline V gene, CDR1 is LNHDA and CDR2 is SQIVND (reference sequence). The length of the CDR3 is 13 residues. The CDR3 sequence is CASSIKGAGEAFF. The CDR3 nucleotides read TGTGCCAGTAGTATAAAGGGGGCTGGAGAAGCTTTCTTT. The entire variable domain, with the rest obtained from reference TRBV19 and TRBJ1-1, is as follows: DGGITQSPKYLFRKEGQNVTLSCEQNLNHDAMYWYRQDPGQGLRLIYYSQIVNDFQKGDIAEGYSVSREKKESFPLTVTSAQKNPTAFYLCASSIKGAGEAFFGQGTRLTVV.

The rearrangement links TRBV7-8 to TRBJ1-1; 8 bases match TRBD1. The CDR3 spans 16 residues. J lost 4 bases, V lost 5 bases, and 12 bases had no gene match. Germline V gene data show CDR1 as SGHVS and CDR2 as FQNEAQ. The CDR3 sequence: CASSRGAGGEGTEAFF. The CDR3 nucleotides are TGTGCCAGCAGCCGAGGGGCAGGGGGCGAGGGCACTGAAGCTTTCTTT. Supplemented by reference TRBV7-8 and TRBJ1-1, the full variable domain reads GAGVSQSPRYKVAKRGQDVALRCDPISGHVSLFWYQQALGQGPEFLTYFQNEAQLDKSGLPSDRFFAERPEGSVSTLKIQRTQQEDSAVYLCASSRGAGGEGTEAFFGQGTRLTVV.

The chain combines TRBV11-2 with TRBJ1-1, with D perhaps TRBD1 (5 bases). The V end was cut by 7 bases, the J end by 2 bases, with 11 bases between. This CDR3 is 13 amino acids long. Germline V gene lookup returns CDR1 SGHAT and CDR2 FQNNGV. CDR3 loop: CASNLGVNTEAFF. The CDR3, as DNA: TGTGCCAGCAATCTAGGGGTAAACACTGAAGCTTTCTTT.

The chain carries TRBV19 and TRBJ2-2; TRBD2 agrees at 7 bases. The V gene's germline CDR1 is LNHDA and CDR2 SQIVND (reference sequence). The CDR3 spans 17 residues. The junction had 9 bases not matched to a gene; V was cut back by 1 base and J by 4 bases. The CDR3 is CASSIGGGSGVTGELFF. CDR3 sequence (DNA): TGTGCCAGTAGTATAGGGGGCGGGAGCGGGGTCACCGGGGAGCTGTTTTTT.

The chain has TRBV27 and TRBJ2-5; the D is unclear. V lost 1 base, J lost 4 bases, and 13 bases lay in between. Germline loops: CDR1 MNHEY, CDR2 SMNVEV (reference sequence). The CDR3 extends over 15 amino acids. The CDR3 DNA reads TGTGCCAGCAGTTTATACTCGGGTTACGGAGAGACCCAGTACTTC. Encoded protein: CASSLYSGYGETQYF.

In this sample, this clone turned up a few times. Other DNA sequences in the sample encode the same CDR3. This chain links TRBV2 with TRBJ1-1; TRBD1 aligns across 7 bases. CDR1 is SNHLY and CDR2 is FYNNEI in the germline V gene. V was clipped by 5 bases and J by 1 base; unmatched bases: 1. The CDR3 runs 13 residues. CDR3 in DNA: TGTGCCAGCAGTCAGGGGGAGAACACTGAAGCTTTCTTT. It is translated as CASSQGENTEAFF.

This clone was detected once. The chain combines TRBV7-8 with TRBJ1-1; D is possibly TRBD1 (5 bases). Germline CDR1 SGHVS, CDR2 FQNEAQ. The CDR3 loop spans 15 amino acids. V was clipped by 0 bases and J by 4 bases, with 12 bases between them. The CDR3 nucleotides read TGTGCCAGCAGCTTAGCGGTCCAGGGCCCCACTGAAGCTTTCTTT. This sequence encodes CASSLAVQGPTEAFF.

The chain joins TRBV2 to TRBJ2-7, with D hard to call. The CDR3 sequence is 14 residues long. V gave up 0 bases and J gave up 7 bases, with 13 bases separating them. Germline CDR1 SNHLY, CDR2 FYNNEI. The CDR3 bases are TGTGCCAGCAGTGAAGCGCTTCGAAGGCGGGAGCAGTACTTC. As protein: CASSEALRRREQYF.